This note documents a single T cell receptor (beta chain) sequence. Antigen unknown. The data were obtained in a study of PD-L1 blockade in urothelial cancer. For the study at large: Earlier, patients had received 0 to 3 chemotherapy regimens. Median T cell yield per blood sample was 110,000 to 150,000 cells.

Only in-frame clones appear in the TCRdb table, and some are missing; sequencing was by immunoSEQ multiplex PCR. The sample yields under 70,000 clones, 75% to 85% seen once. Time point specified: pretreatment peripheral blood. Notes on the study in general: Patients with durable benefit had greater blood expansion of tumor-associated TCR clones 3 weeks into treatment. Clonality of blood TCR below the median before treatment predicted better survival.

This CDR3 has 14 residues. V lost 4 bases and J lost 3, with 13 bases in between. Germline assignment: CDR1 SGHNT and CDR2 YYREEE (reference sequence). The input for sequencing was PBMCs, taken around atezolizumab (anti-PD-L1) treatment. The J gene is TRBJ1-2, the V gene TRBV5-4, with D possibly being TRBD1 (6 bases). The clonotype was recovered from a man in his 70s with urothelial cancer. CDR3 loop: CASSVGALDYGYTF. The DNA for the CDR3 is TGTGCCAGCAGCGTGGGGGCGCTTGACTATGGCTACACCTTC.